This T cell receptor (beta chain) emerged from a study of PD-1 blockade in classical Hodgkin lymphoma. In the study overall: Nivolumab dosing for patients was 3 mg/kg, administered intravenously every 2 weeks.

TCRdb's copy holds only in-frame clones and misses some; the assay was immunoSEQ multiplex PCR. Of 90,000 to 110,000 clones in the sample, about 92% are singletons; the top ten hold around 20%. On this clone itself: Antigen: not known.

Time point denoted: cycle 4 day 1 (C4D1), after five to seven weeks of nivolumab. Patients all relapsed after autologous stem cell transplantation, and there was variation in brentuximab vedotin exposure. Best overall response was complete response, partial response or progressive disease in these relapsed/refractory classical Hodgkin lymphoma patients. The CDR3 is made up of 15 amino acids. Losses at the gene ends were 5 bases for V and 4 bases for J; bases not matched to a gene: 5. Per germline, CDR1 SGHAT and CDR2 FQNNGV. Findings and limits, study-wide: Exclusion removed patients who began nivolumab under 1 year after ASCT.

This specimen consisted of peripheral blood mononuclear cells (PBMCs), obtained before the fourth cycle of nivolumab. This clonotype was obtained from a human donor with classical Hodgkin lymphoma. The chain couples TRBV11-2 to TRBJ2-7; 13 bases are a match to TRBD2. The CDR3 DNA sequence: TGTGCCAGCAGCAGCCGGACTAGCGGGAGTTACGAGCAGTACTTC. Its translation is CASSSRTSGSYEQYF.